A selection of T cell receptor beta chains follows, all from one sample in a study of technical replicates of blood from several donors. Profiling relied on immunoSEQ multiplex PCR, and the TCRdb table lists in-frame clones only, not all of them. The sample records tens of thousands of clones, about nine tenths being singletons. The sample comprised PBMCs. These receptors all come from a human donor in good health. Some clones in this sample may be carry-over from other donors' samples. Each CDR3 is given with its conserved first and last residue. Each record gives: CDR3 length, V gene, clone size, J gene, CDR3 protein. A clone size is listed for some rows: how often the clone was seen (once, few, many), or a class if it is expanded.

>14|TRBV9|once|TRBJ1-1
CASSPGGGNTEAFF
>11|TRBV25-1|NA|TRBJ2-1
CASRGAVEQFF
>13|TRBV29-1|NA|TRBJ2-7
CSVFSPGSYEQYF
>15|TRBV9|medium-sized|TRBJ1-2
CASSETGLANYGYTF
>14|TRBV19|NA|TRBJ1-5
CASGTGENNQPQHF
>15|TRBV18|NA|TRBJ1-2
CASSQLGQPSYGYTF
>15|TRBV23-1|NA|TRBJ1-3
CASNLTGISGNTIYF
>14|TRBV10-3|NA|TRBJ2-7
CAISAHGQAYEQYF
>16|TRBV4-2|NA|TRBJ2-3
CASSQAVGVGQDTQYF
>14|TRBV6-5|NA|TRBJ2-5
CASSYLTDQETQYF
>14|TRBV5-5|NA|TRBJ2-5
CASSLEPGQETQYF
>17|TRBV18|once|TRBJ1-5
CASSQGGGAGDNQPQHF
>15|TRBV7-2|NA|TRBJ1-2
CASSFRGTGGGGYTF
>15|TRBV9|NA|TRBJ1-2
CASSGSRQNLYGYTF
>17|TRBV7-9|NA|TRBJ2-3
CASSFNSVGGQADTQYF
>14|TRBV7-2|NA|TRBJ1-1
CASSLDSRTGQAFF
>15|TRBV18|NA|TRBJ2-3
CASSPQETGTDTQYF
>16|TRBV18|NA|TRBJ1-6
CASSPDGTAYNSPLHF
>13|TRBV6-1|NA|TRBJ1-5
CASSRGGGQPQHF
>15|TRBV11-2|NA|TRBJ2-1
CASSLGDFLYNEQFF
>12|TRBV7-9|NA|TRBJ1-3
CASSLPVNTIYF
>14|TRBV5-8|NA|TRBJ1-5
CASSQTGTRQPQHF
>16|TRBV18|NA|TRBJ2-7
CASSPQGQLTPGEQYF
>15|TRBV7-9|NA|TRBJ2-3
CASSFGVGGTDTQYF
>14|TRBV29-1|NA|TRBJ2-2
CSAPGTSVTGELFF
>15|TRBV6-4|NA|TRBJ2-3
CASSVMAGRGDTQYF
>15|TRBV6-5|NA|TRBJ1-1
CASSYFPGWRTEAFF
>15|TRBV4-3|NA|TRBJ2-7
CASSQARDRGNEQYF
>15|TRBV11-2|NA|TRBJ1-2
CASSLLGGGAYGYTF
>14|TRBV9|NA|TRBJ1-4
CASSVDPAAVKLFF
>15|TRBV28|NA|TRBJ2-3
CASSMSSVGADTQYF
>16|TRBV6-5|NA|TRBJ1-4
CASSYSDETANEKLFF
>15|TRBV27|NA|TRBJ1-6
CASSLAGTGSSPLHF
>17|TRBV19|NA|TRBJ1-5
CASSLEGSGRVTQPQHF
>14|TRBV19|once|TRBJ2-1
CAVARAGDYNEQFF
>13|TRBV19|NA|TRBJ2-3
CASRTSGANTQYF
>16|TRBV5-1|NA|TRBJ2-5
CASSPRIPLAKETQYF
>15|TRBV7-2|NA|TRBJ1-3
CASSLDNSPGNTIYF
>14|TRBV4-1|few|TRBJ2-1
CASSRGDRGAEQFF
>12|TRBV2|NA|TRBJ2-7
CASNGLAGEQYF
>16|TRBV9|NA|TRBJ2-3
CASSSRERPYPDSQYF
>15|TRBV7-2|NA|TRBJ2-5
CASSFLWGQQETQYF
>15|TRBV10-1|NA|TRBJ2-7
CASRAQTSHPYEQYF
>14|TRBV7-2|NA|TRBJ2-7
CASSSNGPGYEQYF
>16|TRBV19|NA|TRBJ2-1
CASSGGLVFPYDEQFF
>14|TRBV6-6|NA|TRBJ1-5
CASSYRGNNQPQHF
>12|TRBV4-3|NA|TRBJ1-2
CASSQVGVGYTF
>15|TRBV7-8|NA|TRBJ2-2
CASIQQRTNTGELFF
>16|TRBV7-2|NA|TRBJ2-7
CASSLRAGTEKSEQYF
>13|TRBV29-1|NA|TRBJ1-6
CSVSGTGESPLHF
>16|TRBV12-5|NA|TRBJ1-6
CASYNGQGGYNSPLHF
>14|TRBV29-1|few|TRBJ1-1
CSGHRPGKETEAFF
>15|TRBV14|NA|TRBJ2-3
CASSQGTPGTDTQYF